Detailed here is one TCR beta chain. Antigen unknown. The data are from a study of T-cell reconstitution after alpha-beta-depleted transplantation in children. This sample's TCRbeta library carried unique molecular identifier barcodes. TCRdb passed the PCR reads through MiXCR, listing each CDR3 protein once. The sample lists some 290,000 distinct CDR3 sequences; 23% were seen once. Germline V gene data show CDR1 as MNHNS and CDR2 as SASEGT. After removal of 6 bases from V and 4 bases from J, the junction contained 14 bases not matched to a gene. This CDR3 region has 16 residues. Study results and limitations: Hyperexpanded clones declined; after one year, newly produced T cells mostly supplied diversity.

The clonotype comes from a male patient under 18 who had a stem cell transplant for acute lymphoblastic leukemia, so the T cells may come from the graft donor. The V and J genes are TRBV6-1 and TRBJ2-5; 7 positions match TRBD1. The material sequenced was PBMCs, mostly from graft donor cells, taken 180 days after TCRalphabeta/CD19-depleted stem cell transplant. This CDR3 is CASRPDWGRGSETQYF. CDR3 nucleotide sequence: TGTGCCAGCAGACCCGATTGGGGCAGGGGGTCAGAGACCCAGTACTTC.